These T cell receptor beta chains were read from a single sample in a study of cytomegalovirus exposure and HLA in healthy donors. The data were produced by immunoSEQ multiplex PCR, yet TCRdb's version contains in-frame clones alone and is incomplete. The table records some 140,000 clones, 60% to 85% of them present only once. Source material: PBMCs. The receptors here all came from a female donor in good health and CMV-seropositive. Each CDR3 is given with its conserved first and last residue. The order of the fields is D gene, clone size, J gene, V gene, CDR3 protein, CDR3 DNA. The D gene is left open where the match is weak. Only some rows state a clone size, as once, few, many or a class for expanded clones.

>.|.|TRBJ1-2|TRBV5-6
CASNPRGSVQLNYGYTF
TGTGCCAGCAACCCCCGGGGGTCCGTCCAGCTTAACTATGGCTACACCTTC
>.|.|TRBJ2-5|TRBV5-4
CASSLAWGRGEETQYF
TGTGCCAGCAGCTTGGCTTGGGGGAGGGGGGAGGAGACCCAGTACTTC
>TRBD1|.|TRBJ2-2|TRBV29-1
CSVDTRGSTGELFF
TGCAGCGTTGATACCAGGGGGAGTACCGGGGAGCTGTTTTTT
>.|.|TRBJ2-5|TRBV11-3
CASSFRMGDREETQYF
TGTGCCAGCAGCTTCAGGATGGGAGATAGGGAGGAGACCCAGTACTTC
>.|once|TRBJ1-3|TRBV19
CASSNQGSSGNTIYF
TGTGCCAGTAGCAATCAGGGGAGCTCTGGAAACACCATATATTTT
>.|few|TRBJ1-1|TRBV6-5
CASSLRGVNTEAFF
TGTGCCAGCAGCCTCAGGGGCGTGAACACTGAAGCTTTCTTT
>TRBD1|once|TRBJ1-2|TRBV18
CASSLIQGGDGYTF
TGTGCCAGCTCACTAATACAGGGGGGTGATGGCTACACCTTC
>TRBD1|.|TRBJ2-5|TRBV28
CASSLLGTGQETQYF
TGTGCCAGCAGTTTATTGGGGACAGGGCAAGAGACCCAGTACTTC
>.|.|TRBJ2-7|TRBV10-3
CAILSGTNSYEQYF
TGTGCCATCTTATCCGGGACAAACTCCTACGAGCAGTACTTC
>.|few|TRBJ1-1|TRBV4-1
CASSQRGRGWTEAFF
TGCGCCAGCAGCCAACGAGGCAGGGGATGGACTGAAGCTTTCTTT
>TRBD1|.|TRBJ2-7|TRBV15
CATSRDQPGTGTYEQYF
TGTGCCACCAGCAGAGATCAACCGGGGACAGGGACCTACGAGCAGTACTTC
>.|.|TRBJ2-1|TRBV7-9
CASSLGENEQFF
TGTGCCAGCAGCTTAGGGGAGAATGAGCAGTTCTTC
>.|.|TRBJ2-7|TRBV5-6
CASSLANYEQYF
TGTGCCAGCAGCTTAGCCAACTACGAGCAGTACTTC
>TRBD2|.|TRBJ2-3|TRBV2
CASSVASGGTDTQYF
TGTGCCAGCAGTGTAGCTAGCGGGGGTACAGATACGCAGTATTTT
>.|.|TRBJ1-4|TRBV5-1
CASSEFATNEKLFF
TGCGCCAGCAGCGAGTTTGCGACTAATGAAAAACTGTTTTTT
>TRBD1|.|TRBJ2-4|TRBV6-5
CASSPDRENIQYF
TGTGCCAGCAGTCCTGACAGGGAGAACATTCAGTACTTC
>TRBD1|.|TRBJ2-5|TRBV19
CASSVTGGAGQETQYF
TGTGCCAGTAGTGTGACAGGGGGCGCGGGCCAAGAGACCCAGTACTTC
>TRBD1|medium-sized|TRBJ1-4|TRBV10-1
CASSEQGSEKLFF
TGCGCCAGCAGTGAACAGGGGAGTGAAAAACTGTTTTTT
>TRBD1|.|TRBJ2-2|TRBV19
CASSIYWDRANTGELFF
TGTGCCAGTAGTATCTACTGGGACAGAGCGAACACCGGGGAGCTGTTTTTT
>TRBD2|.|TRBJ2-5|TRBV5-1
CASSNRTSETQYF
TGCGCCAGCAGCAACCGGACTAGTGAGACCCAGTACTTC
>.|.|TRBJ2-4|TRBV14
CASSHGYKNIQYF
TGTGCCAGCAGCCACGGTTACAAAAACATTCAGTACTTC
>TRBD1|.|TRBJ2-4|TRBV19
CASSIGEQGMNKNIQYF
TGTGCCAGTAGTATCGGGGAACAGGGGATGAACAAAAACATTCAGTACTTC
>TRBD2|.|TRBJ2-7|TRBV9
CASSVSSGSAYEQYF
TGTGCCAGCAGCGTTTCTAGCGGGAGCGCCTACGAGCAGTACTTC
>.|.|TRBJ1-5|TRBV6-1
CASSDKGANQPQHF
TGTGCCAGCAGTGACAAAGGGGCCAATCAGCCCCAGCATTTT
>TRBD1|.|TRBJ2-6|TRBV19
CASSGPGGGQGAAHSGANVLTF
TGTGCCAGTAGTGGACCGGGGGGGGGACAGGGGGCCGCACACTCTGGGGCCAACGTCCTGACTTTC
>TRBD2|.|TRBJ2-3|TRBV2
CASSEFLAGGDTQYF
TGTGCCAGCAGTGAATTTCTAGCGGGAGGGGATACGCAGTATTTT
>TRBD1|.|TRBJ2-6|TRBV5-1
CASSTGGPGANVLTF
TGCGCCAGCAGTACAGGGGGCCCTGGGGCCAACGTCCTGACTTTC
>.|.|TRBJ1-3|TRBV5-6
CASSLRPTGSAGGNTIYF
TGTGCCAGCAGCTTAAGACCTACAGGTAGCGCGGGAGGAAACACCATATATTTT
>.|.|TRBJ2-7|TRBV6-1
CASSEGGLGYEQYF
TGTGCCAGCAGTGAGGGCGGACTCGGCTACGAGCAGTACTTC
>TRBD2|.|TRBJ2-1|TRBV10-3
CAISDPPGLAGGLSSYNEQFF
TGTGCCATCAGTGACCCTCCGGGACTAGCGGGGGGGCTTTCATCCTACAATGAGCAGTTCTTC
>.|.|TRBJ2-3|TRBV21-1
CASSKFRGGGITDTQYF
TGTGCCAGCAGCAAATTTCGAGGCGGGGGGATCACAGATACGCAGTATTTT
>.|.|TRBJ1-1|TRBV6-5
CASRDTVNTEAFF
TGTGCCAGCAGGGACACGGTGAACACTGAAGCTTTCTTT
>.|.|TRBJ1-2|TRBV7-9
CSSSYPQGDPGYTF
TGTTCCAGCAGCTATCCACAGGGAGACCCTGGCTACACCTTC
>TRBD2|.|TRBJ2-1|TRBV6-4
CASSESGGSYNEQFF
TGTGCCAGCAGTGAGAGCGGGGGCTCCTACAATGAGCAGTTCTTC
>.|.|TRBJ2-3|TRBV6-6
CASRHLSRGAFF
TGTGCCAGCCGGCACCTTAGCCGGGGGGCCTTTTTT
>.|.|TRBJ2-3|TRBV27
CASSLPGLDPQYF
TGTGCCAGCAGTTTACCAGGCCTGGATCCGCAGTATTTT
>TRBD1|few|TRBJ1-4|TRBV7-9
CASSARTGLEEKLFF
TGTGCCAGCAGCGCGAGGACAGGCTTAGAGGAAAAACTGTTTTTT
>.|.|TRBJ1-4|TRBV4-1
CASSQGQADLATNEKLFF
TGCGCCAGCAGCCAAGGACAGGCGGACCTAGCAACTAATGAAAAACTGTTTTTT
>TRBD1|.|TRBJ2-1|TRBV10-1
CASSPQGGFDEQFF
TGCGCCAGCAGTCCACAGGGGGGATTCGATGAGCAGTTCTTC
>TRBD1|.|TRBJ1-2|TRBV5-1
CASSLGDRGANYGYTF
TGCGCCAGCAGCTTGGGGGACAGGGGTGCTAACTATGGCTACACCTTC
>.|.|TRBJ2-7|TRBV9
CASSVDQGSYEQYF
TGTGCCAGCAGCGTAGATCAGGGTTCCTACGAGCAGTACTTC
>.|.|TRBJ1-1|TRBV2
CASTWEGTEAFF
TGTGCCAGCACTTGGGAGGGGACTGAAGCTTTCTTT
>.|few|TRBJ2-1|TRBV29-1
CSVGRGTHEQFF
TGCAGCGTTGGCCGGGGAACGCATGAGCAGTTCTTC
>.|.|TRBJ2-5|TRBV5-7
CASSFLGGLQETQYF
TGTGCCAGCAGCTTCCTGGGAGGATTGCAAGAGACCCAGTACTTC
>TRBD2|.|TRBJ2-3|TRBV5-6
CASSLAGGGLRTDTQYF
TGTGCCAGCAGCTTGGCGGGAGGGGGGTTGCGCACAGATACGCAGTATTTT
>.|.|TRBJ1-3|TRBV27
CASSSLPSSGNTIYF
TGTGCCAGCAGTTCCCTCCCGAGCTCTGGAAACACCATATATTTT
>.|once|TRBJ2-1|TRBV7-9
CASSPTVPSYNEQFF
TGTGCCAGCAGCCCCACGGTCCCCTCCTACAATGAGCAGTTCTTC